This TCR beta chain was recorded in a study of breast tumors, draining lymph nodes, adjacent tissues. One entry per CDR3 protein results from TCRdb running MiXCR on the multiplex PCR reads. Of about 270,000 distinct CDR3 sequences listed, roughly 30% are singletons. Germline V gives CDR1 DFQATT, CDR2 SNEGSKA (reference sequence). V was clipped by 3 bases and J by 2 bases, with 7 bases between them. The CDR3 runs to 13 residues. General study results and limits: Tumor TCR diversity was below lymph nodes but above nontumor tissue.

The lymph nodes were axillary draining lymph nodes from breast cancer patients. This clonotype was found many times. No antigen is known for it. The source is a female donor with breast cancer. Some clones in this sample may be carry-over from other donors' samples. The sequenced material came from axillary lymph node tissue. The V gene is TRBV20-1, the J gene TRBJ2-2; D remains ambiguous. CDR3 in DNA: TGCAGTGCTAGCGGGTTTAACACCGGGGAGCTGTTTTTT. Its protein is CSASGFNTGELFF.